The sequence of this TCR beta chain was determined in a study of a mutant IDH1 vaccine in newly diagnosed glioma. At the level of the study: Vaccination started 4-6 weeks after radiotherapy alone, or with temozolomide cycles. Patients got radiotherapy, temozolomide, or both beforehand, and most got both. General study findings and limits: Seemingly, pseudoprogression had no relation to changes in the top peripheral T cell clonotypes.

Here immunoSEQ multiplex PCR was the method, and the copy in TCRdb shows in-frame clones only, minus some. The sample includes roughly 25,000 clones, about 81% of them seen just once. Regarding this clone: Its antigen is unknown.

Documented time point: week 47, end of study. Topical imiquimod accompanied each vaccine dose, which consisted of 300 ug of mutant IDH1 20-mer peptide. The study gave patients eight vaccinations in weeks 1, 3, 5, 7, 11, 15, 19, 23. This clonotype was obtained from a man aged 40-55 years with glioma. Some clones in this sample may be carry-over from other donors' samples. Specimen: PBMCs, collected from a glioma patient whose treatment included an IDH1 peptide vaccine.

DNA of the CDR3: TGTGCCAGCTCACCTAACTACAATATCTACAATGAGCAGTTCTTC. This translates into CASSPNYNIYNEQFF. The chain joins TRBV18 to TRBJ2-1; D ambiguous. With 3 bases removed from V and 3 bases from J, the gap between germline ends came to 12 bases. CDR1 is KGHSH, CDR2 LQKENI, per germline. This CDR3 has 15 residues.